Described below is a single T cell receptor beta chain sequence and its context. Antigen: not known. What was amplified from RNA transcripts were TCR beta CDR3 regions. The HTBI set primed first-round TCR CDR3 RT-PCR. TCRdb itself ran the multiplex PCR reads through MiXCR, one entry per CDR3 protein. The repertoire holds fewer than 900,000 distinct CDR3 sequences, 18% seen once, with around 17% in the top ten. Recently diagnosed hyperthyroidism of less than 2 months' duration affected patients aged 18 to 65. This sample is part of a study of T cells in Graves' hyperthyroidism and ophthalmopathy. Study-level results: Blood held most thyroid clonotypes expanded above 0.001 frequency.

The ends were cut back, 1 base at V and 6 bases at J, with 16 bases in the middle. The CDR3 has 16 residues. The germline CDR1 and CDR2 sequences are LGHDT and YNNKEL (reference sequence). The sample consisted of blood. The clonotype originates from a woman aged 45-59 years with Graves' hyperthyroidism that later progressed to Graves' ophthalmopathy. The chain recombines TRBV3-1 with TRBJ2-1; D not certain. The CDR3 protein is CASSQVEETSSNEQFF. In DNA form, the CDR3 reads TGTGCCAGCAGCCAAGTAGAGGAGACGAGCTCCAATGAGCAGTTCTTC.